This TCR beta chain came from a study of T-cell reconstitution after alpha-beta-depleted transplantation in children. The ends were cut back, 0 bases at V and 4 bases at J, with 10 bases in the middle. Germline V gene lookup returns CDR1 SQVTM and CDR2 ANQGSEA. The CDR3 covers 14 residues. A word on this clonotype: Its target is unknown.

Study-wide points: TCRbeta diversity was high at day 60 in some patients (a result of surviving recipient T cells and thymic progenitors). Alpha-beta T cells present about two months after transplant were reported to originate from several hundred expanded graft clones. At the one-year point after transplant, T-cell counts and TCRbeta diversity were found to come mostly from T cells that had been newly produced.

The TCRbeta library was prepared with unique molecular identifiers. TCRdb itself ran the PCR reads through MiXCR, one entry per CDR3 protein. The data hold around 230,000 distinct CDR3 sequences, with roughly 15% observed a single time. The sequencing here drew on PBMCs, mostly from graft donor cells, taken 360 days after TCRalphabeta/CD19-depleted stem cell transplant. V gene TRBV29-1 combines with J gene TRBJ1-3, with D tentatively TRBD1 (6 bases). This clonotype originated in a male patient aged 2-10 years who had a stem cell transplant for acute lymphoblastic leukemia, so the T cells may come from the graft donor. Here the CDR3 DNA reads TGCAGCGTTGAAGACCCAGGGGTAGGAAACACCATATATTTT. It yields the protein CSVEDPGVGNTIYF.